The 14 T cell receptor beta chains below come from one sample, sequenced in a study of T cell changes during pregnancy in multiple sclerosis. The table came from immunoSEQ multiplex PCR; TCRdb's copy has only in-frame clones and leaves some out. This sample yields roughly 50,000 clones, of which 92% are seen a single time; 0.39% belongs to the top ten. The sequencing here drew on CD4+ T cells from peripheral blood mononuclear cells, taken after pregnancy. These receptors came from a female donor with multiple sclerosis, enrolled in a pregnancy study.

V gene TRBV2 combines with J gene TRBJ1-2; TRBD1 matches at 7 bases. The CDR3 covers 14 residues. Germline V lookup: CDR1 SNHLY, CDR2 FYNNEI. After removal of 4 bases from V and 4 bases from J, the junction contained 6 bases not matched to a gene. The CDR3 sequence is CASSVTGIGYGYTF. The CDR3 DNA reads TGTGCCAGCAGTGTGACAGGGATAGGCTATGGCTACACCTTC.

This chain connects TRBV27 to TRBJ2-7; 8 nucleotides agree with TRBD1. J was trimmed by 2 bases and V by 7 bases; bases with no gene match: 10. This CDR3 spans 15 amino acids. The germline CDR1 and CDR2 sequences are MNHEY and SMNVEV (reference sequence). The chain's CDR3 is CASKGVGTGTYEQYF. The CDR3 nucleotides are TGTGCCAGCAAAGGGGTGGGGACAGGAACCTACGAGCAGTACTTC.

V gene TRBV5-6 combines with J gene TRBJ1-5; 8 bases agree with TRBD1. Germline V lookup: CDR1 SGHDT, CDR2 YYEEEE. V gave up 2 bases and J gave up 1 base; unmatched junction bases: 11. The CDR3 runs to 18 residues. The CDR3 is CASSFGVQGAMSNQPQHF. DNA of the CDR3: TGTGCCAGCAGCTTCGGCGTTCAGGGGGCGATGAGCAATCAGCCCCAGCATTTT.

The chain is built from TRBV6-1 and TRBJ1-2; D is perhaps TRBD1 (6 bases). V was cut by 6 bases and J by 6 bases, with 14 bases left in between. Germline assignment: CDR1 MNHNS and CDR2 SASEGT. This CDR3 contains 13 residues. DNA for the CDR3: TGTGCCAGCAGCCTCACAGGGACCCATGGCTACACCTTC. Translated, it gives CASSLTGTHGYTF.

In this sample, this clone turned up once. The chain has TRBV30 and TRBJ2-3, with 7 bases fitting TRBD1. Trimming cost V 1 base and J 10 bases; bases outside gene matches: 2. Germline CDR1 and CDR2: GTSNPN and SVGIG (reference sequence). This CDR3 spans 11 amino acids. The CDR3: CAWSGGTAQYF. CDR3 coding DNA: TGTGCCTGGAGTGGAGGGACAGCGCAGTATTTT.

The V and J genes are TRBV7-2 and TRBJ2-4, with D possibly matching TRBD1 (5 bases). The CDR3 is 13 amino acids. Germline lookup yields CDR1 SGHTA and CDR2 FQGNSA. Trimming left V 6 bases short and J 2 bases short, with 8 bases between. The CDR3 bases are TGTGCCAGCAGGCAGGGATCCAAAAACATTCAGTACTTC. Its translation is CASRQGSKNIQYF.

The table lists this clone with a count of one. The chain recombines TRBV5-1 with TRBJ2-1, with 9 bases that match TRBD2. With V trimmed by 0 bases and J by 7 bases, 8 bases remained unmatched. CDR3 length: 16 residues. The germline gives CDR1 SGHRS, CDR2 YFSETQ. The CDR3 region is CASSLVAGGPLNEQFF. The CDR3 DNA sequence: TGCGCCAGCAGCTTGGTGGCGGGAGGGCCTTTGAATGAGCAGTTCTTC.

This rearrangement joins TRBV29-1 to TRBJ2-1, with D possibly being TRBD1 (6 bases). There are 14 residues in the CDR3. Germline CDR1 and CDR2: SQVTM and ANQGSEA. Trimming took off 4 bases at V and 4 bases at J, with 14 bases between the two ends. CDR3 amino acids: CSVGGRGNYNEQFF. CDR3 nucleotide sequence: TGCAGCGTTGGGGGCAGGGGCAATTACAATGAGCAGTTCTTC.

This sequence joins TRBV7-2 and TRBJ1-5, with TRBD1 as a possible D gene (6 bases). The germline V gene has CDR1 SGHTA and CDR2 FQGNSA. Trimming pared 2 bases from V and 7 bases from J, leaving 9 bases between. This CDR3 has 13 residues. The CDR3 spells CASSLRGNQPQHF. The CDR3 DNA reads as TGTGCCAGCAGCTTAAGGGGGAACCAGCCCCAGCATTTT.

The chain recombines TRBV2 with TRBJ2-1, with TRBD2 identical over 14 bases. Germline V gene sequence: CDR1 SNHLY, CDR2 FYNNEI. J was trimmed by 10 bases and V by 6 bases; bases with no gene match: 8. This CDR3 has 15 residues. The CDR3: CASREGLAGVKEQFF. In DNA form, the CDR3 reads TGTGCCAGCAGGGAGGGACTAGCGGGAGTTAAGGAGCAGTTCTTC.

To note about this clone: Other nucleotide sequences in the sample specify the same CDR3. The V and J genes are TRBV5-1 and TRBJ2-1; 7 bases are a match to TRBD2. The CDR3 totals 15 residues. Losses at the gene ends were 2 bases for V and 2 bases for J; bases not matched to a gene: 4. Germline CDR1 and CDR2: SGHRS and YFSETQ. The CDR3 spells CASSLSGTPYNEQFF. DNA for the CDR3: TGCGCCAGCAGCTTAAGCGGGACTCCCTACAATGAGCAGTTCTTC.

The count of this clone is one. The J gene is TRBJ1-2, the V gene TRBV6-1; 7 nucleotides match TRBD1. This CDR3 has 12 residues. CDR1 and CDR2 (germline): MNHNS, SASEGT. The junction had 7 bases not matched to a gene; V was cut back by 7 bases and J by 8 bases. CDR3 nucleotides: TGTGCCAGCATCACAGGGGTAGGGGGCTACACCTTC. Translating it yields CASITGVGGYTF.

V gene TRBV6-1 combines with J gene TRBJ1-2; 12 bases match TRBD1. CDR1 and CDR2 (germline): MNHNS, SASEGT. V lost 10 bases to trimming and J lost 0 bases; unmatched junction nucleotides: 6. This CDR3 is built from 15 residues. The chain's CDR3 is CATWDRGPTNYGYTF. For the CDR3, the DNA is TGTGCCACCTGGGACAGGGGGCCCACTAACTATGGCTACACCTTC.

The chain joins TRBV28 to TRBJ1-2; tentatively, D is TRBD1 (6 bases). CDR3 length equals 16 residues. The V end was cut by 5 bases, the J end by 8 bases, with 24 bases between. The V gene's germline CDR1 is MDHEN and CDR2 SYDVKM. CDR3 residues: CASSTHLPIGQSGYTF. Here the CDR3 DNA reads TGTGCCAGCAGTACTCACCTTCCAATTGGACAGTCAGGCTACACCTTC.